The sequence of this TCR beta chain was determined in a study of T cells in Graves' hyperthyroidism and ophthalmopathy. General study points: Stable hyperthyroidism and ophthalmopathy were separated using 13 V-J signatures. Expanded thyroid clonotypes (above 0.001) were mostly also found in blood.

There were TCR beta CDR3 regions amplified from RNA transcripts. RT-PCR in the first round (using the HTBI primer set) targeted the TCR CDR3. TCRdb reprocessed the multiplex PCR reads via MiXCR and lists one record per CDR3 protein. The table records hundreds of thousands of distinct CDR3 sequences, approximately 14% of them present only once. Germline CDR1 SNHLY, CDR2 FYNNEI. The V gene lost 7 bases and the J gene lost 4 bases, with 16 bases spanning the gap. This CDR3 spans 14 amino acids. For this clonotype: Its specificity is not known.

Sequencing was done on a sample of blood. This TCR derives from a woman between 45 and 60 years old with Graves' ophthalmopathy. This chain uses TRBV2 with TRBJ1-2, with D possibly being TRBD1 (5 bases). CDR3 residues: CASTNEGAAYGYTF. CDR3 nucleotide sequence: TGTGCCAGCACCAACGAAGGGGCGGCCTATGGCTACACCTTC.